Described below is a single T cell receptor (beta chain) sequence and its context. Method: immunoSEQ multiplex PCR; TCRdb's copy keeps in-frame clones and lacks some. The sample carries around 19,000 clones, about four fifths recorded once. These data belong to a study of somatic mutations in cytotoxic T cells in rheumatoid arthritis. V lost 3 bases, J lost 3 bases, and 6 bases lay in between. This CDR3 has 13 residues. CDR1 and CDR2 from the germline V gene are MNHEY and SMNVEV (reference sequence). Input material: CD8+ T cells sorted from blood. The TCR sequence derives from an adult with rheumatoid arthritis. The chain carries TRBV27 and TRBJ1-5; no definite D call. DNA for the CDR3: TGTGCCAGCAGTTTTGGTCCCAATCAGCCCCAGCATTTT. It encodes CASSFGPNQPQHF.